One sample yielded the 15 T cell receptor beta chains listed below, sequenced in a study of CD4+ T cells in melanoma. Using immunoSEQ multiplex PCR, the repertoire was profiled, and TCRdb retains in-frame clones only, with some absent. The table has more than 90,000 clones, 92% seen once. What was sequenced was peripheral blood. Receptor source: a human donor with melanoma.

The chain carries TRBV28 and TRBJ1-4; 7 positions agree with TRBD1. The junction had 7 bases not matched to a gene; V was cut back by 7 bases and J by 2 bases. The CDR3 has 15 residues. The V gene's germline CDR1 is MDHEN and CDR2 SYDVKM. The CDR3 spells CASNRGGATNEKLFF. The CDR3 bases are TGTGCCAGCAATCGAGGGGGCGCGACTAATGAAAAACTGTTTTTT.

A few counts support this clone. The chain couples TRBV5-8 to TRBJ1-1; D is unclear. V was trimmed by 2 bases and J by 3 bases, leaving 8 bases between them. CDR3 length: 13 residues. Germline V gene lookup returns CDR1 SGHTS and CDR2 YDEGEE. The CDR3 DNA follows: TGTGCCAGCAGCTTCGGACTGTACACTGAAGCTTTCTTT. This codes for CASSFGLYTEAFF.

The chain links TRBV19 to TRBJ1-2; D is perhaps TRBD1 (6 bases). V was shortened by 4 bases and J by 7 bases, with 19 bases between the two germline ends. CDR1 is LNHDA and CDR2 is SQIVND in the germline V gene (reference sequence). CDR3 size: 15 residues. CDR3 sequence reads: CASSTRQAPGSGYTF. Written as DNA, the CDR3 is TGTGCCAGTAGTACAAGACAGGCTCCGGGAAGTGGCTACACCTTC.

As concerns this clone: Its ends do not fully match the called genes, so a read error is possible. The chain combines TRBV5-1 with TRBJ2-7; maybe TRBD1 (6 bases). The CDR3 contains 13 residues. Germline lookup yields CDR1 SGHRS and CDR2 YFSETQ. This chain's CDR3 is CASSSTGRYEQYF. Here the CDR3 DNA reads TGTGCCAGCAGCTCCACAGGGCGCTACGAGCAGTACTTC.

The CDR3 nucleotides are TGTGCCAGCAGCCTACAGGGACAGGCTTATCAGCCCCAGCATTTT. This sequence encodes CASSLQGQAYQPQHF. The genes are TRBV6-6 and TRBJ1-5; 8 bases align to TRBD1. V trimming: 6 bases; J trimming: 5 bases; junction bases outside the gene matches: 9. Germline V gene lookup returns CDR1 MNHNY and CDR2 SVGAGI (reference sequence). There are 15 residues in the CDR3.

The chain has TRBV29-1 and TRBJ2-3, with 8 bases fitting TRBD2. V lost 0 bases, J lost 5 bases, and 7 bases stayed unmatched. In germline, CDR1 is SQVTM, CDR2 ANQGSEA. The CDR3 is made up of 15 amino acids. The DNA for the CDR3 is TGCAGCGTTGAAGATATGTCTAGCGGGTTAGATACGCAGTATTTT. Its protein product is CSVEDMSSGLDTQYF.

The chain joins TRBV11-1 to TRBJ2-5; 7 nucleotides line up with TRBD2. CDR1 SGHAT and CDR2 FQDESV come from the germline V gene (reference sequence). The CDR3 has 15 amino acids. Losses at the gene ends were 5 bases for V and 1 base for J; bases not matched to a gene: 7. CDR3 residues: CASSRNLAGQETQYF. The CDR3 nucleotides are TGTGCCAGCAGCCGAAACTTAGCGGGCCAAGAGACCCAGTACTTC.

J is TRBJ1-3 and V is TRBV10-3, with 10 positions matching TRBD1. Looked up from germline, CDR1 is ENHRY and CDR2 is SYGVKD. CDR3 length: 14 amino acids. The V gene end was trimmed by 7 bases and the J gene end by 8 bases; junction bases not matched to a gene: 8. This CDR3 reads CAITQTGGLDTIYF. The CDR3 nucleotides are TGTGCCATCACACAGACAGGGGGCTTGGACACCATATATTTT.

The DNA of the CDR3 is TGTGCCAGCAGCTTGTTAGGCTCAGAGACCCAGTACTTC. Protein: CASSLLGSETQYF. V and J are TRBV5-4 and TRBJ2-5; D gene ambiguous. V was cut by 1 base and J by 4 bases, with 8 bases left in between. The CDR3 covers 13 residues. Germline CDR1 is SGHNT and CDR2 is YYREEE (reference sequence).

This sequence joins TRBV28 and TRBJ2-7; possible D gene TRBD2, 6 bases. V lost 2 bases, J lost 3 bases, and 14 bases lay in between. The CDR3 runs to 15 residues. Germline lookup yields CDR1 MDHEN and CDR2 SYDVKM. CDR3 DNA sequence: TGTGCCAGCAGTTTAGTCTTAGCGGCAGACTACGAGCAGTACTTC. Protein product: CASSLVLAADYEQYF. The complete variable domain, with remaining parts taken from reference TRBV28 and TRBJ2-7, reads DVKVTQSSRYLVKRTGEKVFLECVQDMDHENMFWYRQDPGLGLRLIYFSYDVKMKEKGDIPEGYSVSREKKERFSLILESASTNQTSMYLCASSLVLAADYEQYFGPGTRLTVT.

CDR3 DNA sequence: TGTGCCAGCAGCTTAGAGTCTAGCGGGGGCTACGAGCAGTACTTC. Amino acid sequence: CASSLESSGGYEQYF. The V gene is TRBV7-2, the J gene TRBJ2-7, with TRBD2 identical over 10 bases. The CDR3 consists of 15 residues. The germline gives CDR1 SGHTA, CDR2 FQGNSA. The ends lost 1 base at V and 3 bases at J; junction bases unmatched: 3.

This clone was counted between two and nine times. V and J are TRBV7-6 and TRBJ2-3; D not certain. V was shortened by 4 bases and J by 0 bases, with 8 bases between the two germline ends. There are 14 residues in the CDR3. Looked up from germline, CDR1 is SGHVS and CDR2 is FNYEAQ. The CDR3, as DNA: TGTGCCAGCAGCTCTAGGCCTAGCACAGATACGCAGTATTTT. Its translation: CASSSRPSTDTQYF.

This chain links TRBV9 with TRBJ2-7, with 8 bases that match TRBD1. Germline trimming cut 2 bases from V and 3 bases from J; bases unmatched to any gene: 4. Germline assignment: CDR1 SGDLS and CDR2 YYNGEE. The CDR3 spans 14 residues. Here the CDR3 reads CASSVGQGGYEQYF. In DNA form, the CDR3 reads TGTGCCAGCAGCGTCGGACAGGGAGGCTACGAGCAGTACTTC.

This rearrangement joins TRBV4-3 to TRBJ2-1; D gene unclear. This CDR3 is 14 amino acids long. V dropped 3 bases and J dropped 5 bases, with 11 bases sitting between them. CDR1 is LGHNA, CDR2 YSLEER, per germline. CDR3 DNA: TGCGCCAGCAGCCAGGTTTTACAAAACAATGAGCAGTTCTTC. This encodes CASSQVLQNNEQFF.

The chain is built from TRBV28 and TRBJ1-5, with D possibly being TRBD1 (6 bases). Germline CDR1 MDHEN, CDR2 SYDVKM. This CDR3 has 14 residues. V lost 10 bases to trimming and J lost 4 bases, with 17 bases between them. CDR3 DNA sequence: TGTGCCATCCCACAGGGCTCACTGAATCAGCCCCAGCATTTT. It translates to CAIPQGSLNQPQHF.